The 21 T cell receptor beta chains in this list originate from one sample, sequenced in a study of blood T cell repertoires in COVID-19. The data were produced by immunoSEQ multiplex PCR, yet TCRdb's version contains in-frame clones alone and is incomplete. The table lists about 130,000 clones, about four fifths of them singletons. The sample comprised peripheral blood. The receptors here all came from a man aged 35 to 55 with active or convalescent COVID-19.

The chain recombines TRBV5-4 with TRBJ2-2; D might be TRBD1 (6 bases). The CDR3 contains 14 residues. The V and J ends lost 7 bases and 1 base respectively, with 11 bases between them. Per germline, CDR1 SGHNT and CDR2 YYREEE (reference sequence). CDR3: CASGRGGNTGELFF. CDR3 coding DNA: TGTGCCAGCGGGAGAGGGGGGAACACCGGGGAGCTGTTTTTT. The variable domain in full, with the rest retrieved from reference TRBV5-4 and TRBJ2-2, is ETGVTQSPTHLIKTRGQQVTLRCSSQSGHNTVSWYQQALGQGPQFIFQYYREEENGRGNFPPRFSGLQFPNYSSELNVNALELDDSALYLCASGRGGNTGELFFGEGSRLTVL.

The genes are TRBV6-6 and TRBJ1-1; TRBD1 agrees at 8 bases. V was pared by 7 bases and J by 5 bases, with 3 bases of the junction left unmatched. The CDR3 totals 12 residues. Germline loops: CDR1 MNHNY, CDR2 SVGAGI (reference sequence). The DNA for the CDR3 is TGTGCCAGCAACAGGGGGAAAACTGAAGCTTTCTTT. This codes for CASNRGKTEAFF.

The CDR3 sequence is CASSFLGRDNSPLHF. The CDR3 DNA sequence: TGTGCCAGCAGCTTTTTAGGGAGGGATAATTCACCCCTCCACTTT. J is TRBJ1-6 and V is TRBV7-9; D call uncertain. The CDR3 consists of 15 residues. Trimming shortened V by 3 bases and J by 5 bases, and 11 bases separated the two germline ends. Looked up from germline, CDR1 is SEHNR and CDR2 is FQNEAQ (reference sequence).

This chain uses TRBV5-4 with TRBJ2-3, with D maybe TRBD2 (6 bases). V was cut by 3 bases and J by 6 bases, with 14 bases left in between. Germline-derived CDR1 and CDR2 are SGHNT and YYREEE (reference sequence). CDR3 size: 14 residues. The CDR3 loop reads CASSSPAGFDTQYF. CDR3 sequence (DNA): TGTGCCAGCAGCTCCCCGGCGGGGTTTGATACGCAGTATTTT.

V gene TRBV29-1 combines with J gene TRBJ1-2; 7 positions match TRBD1. The CDR3 covers 15 residues. After removal of 3 bases from V and 8 bases from J, the junction contained 15 bases not matched to a gene. Germline V lookup: CDR1 SQVTM, CDR2 ANQGSEA. The DNA of the CDR3 is TGCAGCGTTGATGGGGTCACAGGGGTTACGGGGGGCTACACCTTC. The encoded protein is CSVDGVTGVTGGYTF.

Concerning this clone itself: The identical CDR3 is also encoded by other nucleotide sequences in the sample. V is TRBV7-3 and J is TRBJ1-1, with a weak D call TRBD1 (6 bases). The V end was cut by 5 bases, the J end by 1 base, with 8 bases between. CDR3 size: 13 residues. Germline lookup yields CDR1 SGHTA and CDR2 FQGTGA. The CDR3 is CASSQQGNTEAFF. The CDR3 DNA reads as TGTGCCAGCAGCCAACAGGGGAACACTGAAGCTTTCTTT.

The rearrangement links TRBV3-1 (or the pseudogene TRBV3-2) to TRBJ2-7, with 15 bases aligning to TRBD2. J lost 2 bases, V lost 5 bases, and 10 bases had no gene match. The CDR3 loop spans 18 amino acids. The germline CDR1 and CDR2 sequences are LGHDT and YNNKEL (reference sequence). DNA for the CDR3: TGTGCCAGCAGCTTCCGGACTAGCGGGGGGGCCTTGACCTACGAGCAGTACTTC. It specifies CASSFRTSGGALTYEQYF.

The chain couples TRBV19 to TRBJ1-2; 9 bases fit TRBD1. This CDR3 contains 13 residues. The V gene end was trimmed by 3 bases and the J gene end by 7 bases; junction bases not matched to a gene: 3. Germline assignment: CDR1 LNHDA and CDR2 SQIVND (reference sequence). The CDR3 reads CASSIGTGSGYTF. The CDR3 nucleotides are TGTGCCAGTAGTATTGGGACAGGGAGTGGCTACACCTTC.

The chain carries TRBV2 and TRBJ2-2, with D possibly being TRBD2 (5 bases). Germline V gives CDR1 SNHLY, CDR2 FYNNEI. This CDR3 comprises 15 residues. The V and J ends lost 1 base and 1 base respectively, with 7 bases between them. Here the CDR3 reads CASSEGTLNTGELFF. In DNA form, the CDR3 reads TGTGCCAGCAGTGAAGGGACTCTGAACACCGGGGAGCTGTTTTTT.

This clone was detected only a few times. The chain carries TRBV15 and TRBJ2-1, with 7 bases that match TRBD1. CDR1 is LNHNV, CDR2 YYDKDF, per germline (reference sequence). The V and J ends lost 5 bases and 6 bases, in that order; junction bases with no gene match: 4. CDR3 length: 13 residues. This chain's CDR3 is CATSARQGNEQFF. CDR3 bases: TGTGCCACCAGCGCAAGACAGGGCAATGAGCAGTTCTTC.

The chain is built from TRBV3-1 (or the pseudogene TRBV3-2) and TRBJ2-2; maybe TRBD1 (5 bases). V was clipped by 4 bases and J by 6 bases, with 18 bases between them. CDR3 length: 16 amino acids. Germline CDR1 LGHDT, CDR2 YNNKEL (reference sequence). The CDR3 is CASSRIRTLSAGELFF. CDR3 sequence (DNA): TGTGCCAGCAGCCGGATAAGGACACTTTCGGCCGGGGAGCTGTTTTTT.

The chain recombines TRBV6-6 with TRBJ1-1; perhaps TRBD1 as D (5 bases). Trimming removed 0 bases from V and 1 base from J, with 9 bases in between. This CDR3 has 15 amino acids. The germline V gene encodes CDR1 MNHNY and CDR2 SVGAGI (reference sequence). The CDR3 loop reads CASSYSMGGNTEAFF. The CDR3 DNA sequence: TGTGCCAGCAGTTACTCGATGGGGGGGAACACTGAAGCTTTCTTT.

This clone was observed a handful of times. The chain recombines TRBV6-4 with TRBJ2-2; the D gene is possibly TRBD1 (5 bases). From germline, CDR1 is MRHNA and CDR2 SNTAGT. The CDR3 consists of 13 residues. V lost 2 bases and J 4 bases, leaving 5 bases between the germline ends. For the CDR3, the DNA is TGTGCCAGCAGTGACCAGGGCACCGGGGAGCTGTTTTTT. As protein: CASSDQGTGELFF.

V is TRBV19 and J is TRBJ2-5; 8 nucleotides align to TRBD1. Germline CDR1 and CDR2: LNHDA and SQIVND (reference sequence). Trimming cost V 6 bases and J 4 bases; bases outside gene matches: 10. The CDR3 loop spans 15 amino acids. The CDR3 reads CASSPPGQGGETQYF. CDR3 nucleotide sequence: TGTGCCAGTAGCCCTCCCGGACAGGGAGGAGAGACCCAGTACTTC.

This chain links TRBV7-3 with TRBJ2-3, with TRBD1 matching over 11 bases. The V segment lost 10 bases and the J segment 2 bases; nucleotides outside the gene matches: 14. The CDR3 is made up of 17 amino acids. CDR1 is SGHTA and CDR2 is FQGTGA in the germline V gene. The CDR3 sequence is CATLVPGTGGVTDTQYF. The CDR3 DNA sequence: TGTGCCACCCTCGTACCTGGGACAGGGGGGGTCACAGATACGCAGTATTTT.

This clone was observed a single time. This rearrangement joins TRBV18 to TRBJ2-7; D call uncertain. Trimming removed 3 bases from V and 3 bases from J, with 12 bases in between. This CDR3 is 14 amino acids long. Germline CDR1 KGHSH, CDR2 LQKENI. CDR3 region: CASSPGDNRYEQYF. The DNA for the CDR3 is TGTGCCAGCTCACCCGGCGACAACCGCTACGAGCAGTACTTC.

This clone showed up just a few times. The chain uses TRBV27 and TRBJ2-1; the match to TRBD1 covers 8 bases. The CDR3 is 16 amino acids. V dropped 0 bases and J dropped 6; count of bases not matched to a gene: 7. Germline V lookup: CDR1 MNHEY, CDR2 SMNVEV (reference sequence). The CDR3 protein is CASSLSNQGARNEQFF. CDR3 sequence (DNA): TGTGCCAGCAGTTTATCGAACCAGGGGGCCCGCAATGAGCAGTTCTTC.

The chain employs TRBV20-1 and TRBJ2-1, with 8 nucleotides matching TRBD2. The V gene end was trimmed by 3 bases and the J gene end by 4 bases; junction bases not matched to a gene: 11. CDR1 and CDR2 from the germline V gene are DFQATT and SNEGSKA (reference sequence). The CDR3 runs to 16 residues. The chain's CDR3 is CSASSGLAGLYNEQFF. The CDR3 bases are TGCAGTGCTAGTTCAGGGCTAGCGGGTTTATACAATGAGCAGTTCTTC.

The J gene is TRBJ1-1, the V gene TRBV23-1; D perhaps matches TRBD1 (5 bases). TRBV23-1 is an ORF; its function is uncertain. This CDR3 is built from 15 residues. Trimming took off 3 bases at V and 5 bases at J, with 16 bases between the two ends. This CDR3 is CASSHPNRPGTEAFF. The CDR3 bases are TGCGCCAGCAGTCATCCAAACAGGCCCGGAACTGAAGCTTTCTTT.

This clone was recorded a few times. A read error may produce the germline difference seen at one junction end. The V and J genes are TRBV7-7 and TRBJ1-3; D remains unclear. Germline V CDR1 and CDR2: SSHAT, FNYEAQ (reference sequence). This CDR3 is built from 15 residues. As DNA, the CDR3 is TGTGCTAGCAGCTTAGGAAGCGGGGTTGGAAACACCATATATTTT. Residues: CASSLGSGVGNTIYF. Looking up the rest from reference TRBV7-7 and TRBJ1-3 gives the full variable domain: GAGVSQSPRYKVTKRGQDVTLRCDPISSHATLYWYQQALGQGPEFLTYFNYEAQPDKSGLPSDRFSAERPEGSISTLTIQRTEQRDSAMYRCASSLGSGVGNTIYFGEGSWLTVV.

The rearrangement joins TRBV20-1 to TRBJ1-2, with D maybe TRBD1 (5 bases). The CDR3 runs to 11 residues. V lost 7 bases, J lost 5 bases, and 11 bases lay in between. Germline-derived CDR1 and CDR2 are DFQATT and SNEGSKA (reference sequence). Here the CDR3 DNA reads TGCAGTGTCCCGGGGGAGTATGGCTACACCTTC. Translation gives CSVPGEYGYTF.